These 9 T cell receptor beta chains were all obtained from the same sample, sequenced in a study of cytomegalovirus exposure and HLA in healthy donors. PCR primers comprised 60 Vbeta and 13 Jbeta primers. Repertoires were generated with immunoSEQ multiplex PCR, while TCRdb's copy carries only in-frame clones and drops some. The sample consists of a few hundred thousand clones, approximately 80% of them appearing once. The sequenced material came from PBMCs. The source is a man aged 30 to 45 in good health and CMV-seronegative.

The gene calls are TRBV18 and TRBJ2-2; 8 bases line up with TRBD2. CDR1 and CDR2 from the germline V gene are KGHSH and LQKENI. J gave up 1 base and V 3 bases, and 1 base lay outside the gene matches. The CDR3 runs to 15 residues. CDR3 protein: CASSPLAGNTGELFF. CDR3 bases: TGTGCCAGCTCACCTCTAGCGGGGAACACCGGGGAGCTGTTTTTT.

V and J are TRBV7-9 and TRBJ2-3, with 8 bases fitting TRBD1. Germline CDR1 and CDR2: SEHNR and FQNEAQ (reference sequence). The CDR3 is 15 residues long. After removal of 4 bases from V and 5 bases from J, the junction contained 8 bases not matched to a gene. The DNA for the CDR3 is TGTGCCAGCAGCTGGACAGGGTCGTGGCGAGATACGCAGTATTTT. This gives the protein CASSWTGSWRDTQYF.

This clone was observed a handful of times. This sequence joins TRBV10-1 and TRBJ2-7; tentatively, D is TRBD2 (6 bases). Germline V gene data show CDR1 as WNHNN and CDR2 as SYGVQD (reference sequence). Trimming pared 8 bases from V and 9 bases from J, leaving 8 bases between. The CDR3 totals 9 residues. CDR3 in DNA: TGCGCCAGCGTTAGCGGGCAGTACTTC. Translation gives CASVSGQYF.

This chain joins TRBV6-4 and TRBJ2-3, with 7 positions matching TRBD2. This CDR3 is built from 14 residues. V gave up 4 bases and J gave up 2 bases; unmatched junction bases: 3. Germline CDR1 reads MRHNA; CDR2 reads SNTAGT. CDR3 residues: CASSVRGDTDTQYF. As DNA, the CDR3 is TGTGCCAGCAGTGTCCGGGGGGACACAGATACGCAGTATTTT.

CDR3 DNA: TGTGCCAGCAGCTTAGCCGGTGTAGCCGGGGGGGCCTACGAGCAGTACTTC. It codes for CASSLAGVAGGAYEQYF. This chain joins TRBV11-2 and TRBJ2-7, with 8 nucleotides matching TRBD2. V trimming: 1 base; J trimming: 2 bases; junction bases outside the gene matches: 10. The CDR3 has 17 residues. The V gene's germline CDR1 is SGHAT and CDR2 FQNNGV. Looking up the rest from reference TRBV11-2 and TRBJ2-7 gives the full variable domain: EAGVAQSPRYKIIEKRQSVAFWCNPISGHATLYWYQQILGQGPKLLIQFQNNGVVDDSQLPKDRFSAERLKGVDSTLKIQPAKLEDSAVYLCASSLAGVAGGAYEQYFGPGTRLTVT.

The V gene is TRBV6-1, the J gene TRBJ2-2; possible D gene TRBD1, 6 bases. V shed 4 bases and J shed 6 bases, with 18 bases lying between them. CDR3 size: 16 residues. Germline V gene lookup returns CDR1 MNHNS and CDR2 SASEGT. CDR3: CASSGTMTGPAGELFF. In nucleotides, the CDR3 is TGTGCCAGCAGTGGGACGATGACAGGTCCCGCCGGGGAGCTGTTTTTT.

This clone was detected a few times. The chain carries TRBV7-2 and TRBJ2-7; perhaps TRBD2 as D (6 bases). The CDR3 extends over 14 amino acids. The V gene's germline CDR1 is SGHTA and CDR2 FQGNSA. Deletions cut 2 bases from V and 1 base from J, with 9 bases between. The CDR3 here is CASSLPGGSYEQYF. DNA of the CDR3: TGTGCCAGCAGCTTACCCGGGGGATCCTACGAGCAGTACTTC.

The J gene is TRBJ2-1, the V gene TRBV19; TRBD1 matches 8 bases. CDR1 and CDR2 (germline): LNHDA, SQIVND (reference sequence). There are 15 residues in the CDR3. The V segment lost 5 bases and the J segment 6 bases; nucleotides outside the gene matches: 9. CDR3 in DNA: TGTGCCAGTAGTGGAGACAGGGGTAATTTCAATGAGCAGTTCTTC. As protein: CASSGDRGNFNEQFF.

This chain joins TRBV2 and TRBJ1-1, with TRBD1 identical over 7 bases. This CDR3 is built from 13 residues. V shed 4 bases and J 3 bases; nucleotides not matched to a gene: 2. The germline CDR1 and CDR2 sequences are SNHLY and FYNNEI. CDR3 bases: TGTGCCAGCAGTGGTCAGGGGGACACTGAAGCTTTCTTT. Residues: CASSGQGDTEAFF.